This T cell receptor (beta chain) stems from a study of spatial heterogeneity in lung cancer. Study in general: A consistent excess of beta-chain over alpha-chain sequences was detected. General observations from the study: The study found ubiquitous expanded tumor TCRs in blood more at resection than follow-up.

Specified time point: sample taken at primary tumor resection. Without sorting, whole RNA was sequenced from tumor, nontumor lung or frozen PBMC. The donor population consisted of about 75 patients with untreated, early-stage non-small cell lung cancer. This clonotype was counted between two and nine times. Its antigen remains unidentified. The study tagged each TCR cDNA molecule with a unique molecular identifier. TCRdb re-analysed the 5' RACE reads in MiXCR, keeping a single row per CDR3 protein. Found here are about 44,000 distinct CDR3 sequences, 12% to 15% of them singletons; the top ten hold around 54%. Germline loops: CDR1 DFQATT, CDR2 SNEGSKA (reference sequence). Trimming took 3 bases from V and 7 from J, leaving 19 bases between them. The CDR3 is made up of 15 amino acids.

This sequence was found in a male donor with early-stage non-small cell lung cancer. The material sequenced was PBMCs, taken at surgery. This chain connects TRBV20-1 to TRBJ1-5, with D possibly TRBD1 on 6 matching bases. CDR3 sequence reads: CSASPPGGWEQPQHF. The CDR3 coding sequence is TGCAGTGCTAGCCCCCCCGGGGGCTGGGAACAGCCCCAGCATTTT.